Sequencing of this TCR beta chain was carried out in a study of blood T cell repertoires in COVID-19. Study context: Whether acute or convalescent, the COVID-19 samples came from the United States, Italy and Spain. From T cells, B-cell-depleted T cells, or PBMCs came the material, which was cDNA or gDNA.

Unmatched junction bases numbered 11, after V lost 0 bases and J lost 5 bases. Germline V gene sequence: CDR1 LGHNA, CDR2 YNFKEQ. This CDR3 contains 17 residues. In the original processing: From reference gene primer amplification, estimates of nucleated cell counts were derived. Profiled with immunoSEQ multiplex PCR; TCRdb holds only in-frame clones, not every one. That table is the source of V, J and clone size, and D and trimming were worked out from the DNA. The sample contains fewer than 300,000 clones, about four fifths of which appear only once. V is TRBV4-2 and J is TRBJ1-2; 8 nucleotides match TRBD1. The receptor was derived from a woman aged 60-75 years with active or convalescent COVID-19. Sequencing input: peripheral blood. The CDR3 DNA sequence: TGTGCCAGCAGCCAAGATTCAGGCACAGGGGGTTCTTATGGCTACACCTTC. It specifies CASSQDSGTGGSYGYTF.